The 6 T cell receptor beta chains listed next were all sequenced from one sample in a study of T cell responses to AZD1222 COVID-19 vaccine. Data came from immunoSEQ multiplex PCR; TCRdb stores just in-frame clones and leaves some out. The repertoire holds around 110,000 clones, with 70% to 90% as singletons. The specimen was peripheral blood, collected on day 0 of MenACWY control vaccination. The receptors derive from an adult in good health.

This clone was found once. The chain employs TRBV4-3 and TRBJ2-7, with 7 nucleotides matching TRBD2. Per germline, CDR1 LGHNA and CDR2 YSLEER. CDR3 size: 15 residues. J was trimmed by 2 bases and V by 0 bases; bases with no gene match: 4. The CDR3 coding sequence is TGCGCCAGCAGCCAAGATCGAGCGGGGACCTACGAGCAGTACTTC. This translates into CASSQDRAGTYEQYF.

This clone is a singleton in its sample. The chain carries TRBV28 and TRBJ1-1; no clear D gene. V shed 1 base and J shed 0 bases, with 9 bases lying between them. The CDR3 spans 15 residues. Germline CDR1 MDHEN, CDR2 SYDVKM. The DNA for the CDR3 is TGTGCCAGCAGTTTATACGGGGTTGTGAACACTGAAGCTTTCTTT. Protein: CASSLYGVVNTEAFF. The full variable domain, with the rest looked up from reference TRBV28 and TRBJ1-1, is DVKVTQSSRYLVKRTGEKVFLECVQDMDHENMFWYRQDPGLGLRLIYFSYDVKMKEKGDIPEGYSVSREKKERFSLILESASTNQTSMYLCASSLYGVVNTEAFFGQGTRLTVV.

V is TRBV18 and J is TRBJ2-4, with 13 bases matching TRBD2. This CDR3 has 17 residues. CDR1 and CDR2 (germline): KGHSH, LQKENI. V dropped 3 bases and J dropped 6; count of bases not matched to a gene: 8. The CDR3 protein is CASSPRLAGGGLNIQYF. CDR3 DNA sequence: TGTGCCAGCTCACCCCGACTAGCGGGGGGAGGGTTAAACATTCAGTACTTC.

The rearrangement links TRBV5-4 to TRBJ2-2, with 8 nucleotides matching TRBD1. The CDR3 is made up of 15 amino acids. Trimming took 3 bases from V and 5 from J; bases not matched to a gene: 6. Germline V CDR1 and CDR2: SGHNT, YYREEE (reference sequence). The CDR3 loop reads CASSSDRGGTGELFF. The CDR3 DNA follows: TGTGCCAGCAGCTCCGACAGGGGCGGAACCGGGGAGCTGTTTTTT.

The genes are TRBV29-1 and TRBJ2-6; D gene ambiguous. Trimming took off 5 bases at V and 0 bases at J, with 5 bases between the two ends. This CDR3 is 13 amino acids long. Germline CDR1 is SQVTM and CDR2 is ANQGSEA. CDR3 residues: CSVTSSGANVLTF. The DNA for the CDR3 is TGCAGCGTTACGAGCTCTGGGGCCAACGTCCTGACTTTC.

The rearrangement joins TRBV7-2 to TRBJ1-5; D possibly corresponds to TRBD1 (6 bases). Per the germline V gene, CDR1 is SGHTA and CDR2 is FQGNSA. The CDR3 has 14 amino acids. V lost 5 bases, J lost 6 bases, and 14 bases lay in between. The CDR3 region is CASSPDSAFQPQHF. The CDR3 nucleotides read TGTGCCAGCAGCCCGGACAGTGCTTTTCAGCCCCAGCATTTT.